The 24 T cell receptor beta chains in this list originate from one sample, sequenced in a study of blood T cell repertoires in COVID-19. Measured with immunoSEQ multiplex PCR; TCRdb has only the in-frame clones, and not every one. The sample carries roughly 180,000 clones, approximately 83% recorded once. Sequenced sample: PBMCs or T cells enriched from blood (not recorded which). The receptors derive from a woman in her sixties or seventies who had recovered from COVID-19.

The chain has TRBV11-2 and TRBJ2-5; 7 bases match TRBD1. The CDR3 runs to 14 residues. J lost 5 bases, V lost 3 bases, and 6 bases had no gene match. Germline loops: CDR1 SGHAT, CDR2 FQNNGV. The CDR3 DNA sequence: TGTGCCAGCAGCTTTAACAGGGGCCAGGAGACCCAGTACTTC. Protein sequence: CASSFNRGQETQYF.

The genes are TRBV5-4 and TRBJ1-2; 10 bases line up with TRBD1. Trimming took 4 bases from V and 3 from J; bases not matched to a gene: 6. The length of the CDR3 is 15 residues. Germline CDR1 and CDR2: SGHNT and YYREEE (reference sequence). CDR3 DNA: TGTGCCAGCAGCCCGCAGACAGGGGGCGACTATGGCTACACCTTC. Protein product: CASSPQTGGDYGYTF.

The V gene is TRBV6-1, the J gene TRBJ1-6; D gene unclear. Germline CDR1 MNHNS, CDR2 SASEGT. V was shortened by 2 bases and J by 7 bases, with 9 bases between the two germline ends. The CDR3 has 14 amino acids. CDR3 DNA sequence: TGTGCCAGCAGTGAAACACTGGGCAATTCACCCCTCCACTTT. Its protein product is CASSETLGNSPLHF.

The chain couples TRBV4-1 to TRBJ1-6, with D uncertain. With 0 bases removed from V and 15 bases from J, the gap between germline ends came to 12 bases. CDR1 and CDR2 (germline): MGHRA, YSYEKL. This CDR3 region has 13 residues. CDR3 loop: CASSQDRLNNLHF. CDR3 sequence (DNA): TGCGCCAGCAGCCAAGACCGACTGAATAACCTCCACTTT.

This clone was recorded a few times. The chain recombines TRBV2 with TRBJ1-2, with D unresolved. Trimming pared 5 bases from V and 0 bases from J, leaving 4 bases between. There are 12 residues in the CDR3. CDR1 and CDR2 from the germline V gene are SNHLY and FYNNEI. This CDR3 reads CASSPANYGYTF. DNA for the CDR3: TGTGCCAGCAGTCCGGCTAACTATGGCTACACCTTC.

The CDR3 DNA follows: TGTGCCAGCAGTTACAGTTGGGAGGGGGGTCAGCCCCAGCATTTT. Amino acids: CASSYSWEGGQPQHF. The chain joins TRBV6-5 to TRBJ1-5; the D gene is possibly TRBD1 (6 bases). The germline V and J ends were trimmed by 2 bases and 6 bases, with 14 bases remaining between them. Germline V lookup: CDR1 MNHEY, CDR2 SVGAGI. The length of the CDR3 is 15 residues.

The chain's CDR3 is CASSLVGTANEQFF. In DNA form, the CDR3 reads TGTGCCAGCAGCTTAGTAGGGACTGCCAATGAGCAGTTCTTC. The genes are TRBV7-2 and TRBJ2-1; weak D call: TRBD2 (6 bases). Per germline, CDR1 SGHTA and CDR2 FQGNSA. Trimming cost V 1 base and J 6 bases, with 10 bases left between them. The CDR3 runs to 14 residues.

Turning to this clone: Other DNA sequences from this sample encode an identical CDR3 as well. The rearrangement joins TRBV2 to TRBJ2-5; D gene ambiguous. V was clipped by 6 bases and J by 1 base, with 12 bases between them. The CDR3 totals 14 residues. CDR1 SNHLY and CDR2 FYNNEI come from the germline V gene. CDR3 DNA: TGTGCCAGCAGCCTGGGCCCTTTCCAAGAGACCCAGTACTTC. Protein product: CASSLGPFQETQYF. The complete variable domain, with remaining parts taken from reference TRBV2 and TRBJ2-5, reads EPEVTQTPSHQVTQMGQEVILRCVPISNHLYFYWYRQILGQKVEFLVSFYNNEISEKSEIFDDQFSVERPDGSNFTLKIRSTKLEDSAMYFCASSLGPFQETQYFGPGTRLLVL.

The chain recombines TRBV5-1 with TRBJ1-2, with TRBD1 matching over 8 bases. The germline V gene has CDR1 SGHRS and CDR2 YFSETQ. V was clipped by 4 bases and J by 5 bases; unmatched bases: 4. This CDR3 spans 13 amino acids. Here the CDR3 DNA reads TGCGCCAGCAGCCCCGGGACAGGATATGGCTACACCTTC. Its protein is CASSPGTGYGYTF.

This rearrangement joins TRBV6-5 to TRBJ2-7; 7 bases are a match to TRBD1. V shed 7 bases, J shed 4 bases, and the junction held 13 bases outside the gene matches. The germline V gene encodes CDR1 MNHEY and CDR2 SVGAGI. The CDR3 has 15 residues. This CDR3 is CASISSGTAPYEQYF. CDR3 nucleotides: TGTGCCAGCATTTCCTCCGGGACAGCTCCATACGAGCAGTACTTC.

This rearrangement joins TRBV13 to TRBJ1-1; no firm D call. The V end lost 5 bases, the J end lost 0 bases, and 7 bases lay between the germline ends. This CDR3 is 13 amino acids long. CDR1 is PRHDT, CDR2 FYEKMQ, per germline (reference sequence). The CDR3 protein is CASSAIVNTEAFF. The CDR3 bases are TGTGCCAGCAGCGCGATTGTGAACACTGAAGCTTTCTTT.

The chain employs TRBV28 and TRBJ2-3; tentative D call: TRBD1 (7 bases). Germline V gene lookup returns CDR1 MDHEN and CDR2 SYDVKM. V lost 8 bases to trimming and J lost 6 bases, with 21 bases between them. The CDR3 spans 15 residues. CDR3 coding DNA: TGTGCCAGCCGGGGAGCCAGGGGGGCCTCGGATACGCAGTATTTT. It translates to CASRGARGASDTQYF.

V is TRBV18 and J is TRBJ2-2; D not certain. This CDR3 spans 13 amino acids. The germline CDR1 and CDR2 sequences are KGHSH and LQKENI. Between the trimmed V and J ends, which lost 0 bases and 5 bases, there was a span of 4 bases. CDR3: CASSPPRTGELFF. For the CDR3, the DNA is TGTGCCAGCTCACCACCGCGGACCGGGGAGCTGTTTTTT.

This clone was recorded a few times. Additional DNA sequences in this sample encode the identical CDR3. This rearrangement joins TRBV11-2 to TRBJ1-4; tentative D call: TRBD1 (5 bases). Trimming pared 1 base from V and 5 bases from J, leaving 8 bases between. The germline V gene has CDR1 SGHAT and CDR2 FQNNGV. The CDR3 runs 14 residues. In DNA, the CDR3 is TGTGCCAGCAGCTTAGGGGGGAGGAATGAAAAACTGTTTTTT. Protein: CASSLGGRNEKLFF.

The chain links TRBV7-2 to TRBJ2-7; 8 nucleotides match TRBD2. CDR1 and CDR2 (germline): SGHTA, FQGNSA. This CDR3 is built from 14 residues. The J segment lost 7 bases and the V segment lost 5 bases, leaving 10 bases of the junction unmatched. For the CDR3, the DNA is TGTGCCAGCAGCCCGGGAGGGAGCCGCCTGGAGCAGTACTTC. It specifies CASSPGGSRLEQYF.

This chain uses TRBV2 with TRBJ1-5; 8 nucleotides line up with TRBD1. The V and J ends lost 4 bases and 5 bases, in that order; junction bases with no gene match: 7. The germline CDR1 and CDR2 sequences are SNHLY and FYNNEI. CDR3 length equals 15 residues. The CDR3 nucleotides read TGTGCCAGCAGTGCTTCCCGACAGGGGTATCAGCCCCAGCATTTT. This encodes CASSASRQGYQPQHF.

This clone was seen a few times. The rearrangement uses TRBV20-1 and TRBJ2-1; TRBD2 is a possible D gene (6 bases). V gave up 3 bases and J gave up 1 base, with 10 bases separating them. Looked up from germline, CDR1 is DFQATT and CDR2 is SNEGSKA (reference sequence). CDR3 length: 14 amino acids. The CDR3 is CSASGAGSYNEQFF. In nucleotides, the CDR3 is TGCAGTGCTAGTGGGGCGGGGTCCTACAATGAGCAGTTCTTC.

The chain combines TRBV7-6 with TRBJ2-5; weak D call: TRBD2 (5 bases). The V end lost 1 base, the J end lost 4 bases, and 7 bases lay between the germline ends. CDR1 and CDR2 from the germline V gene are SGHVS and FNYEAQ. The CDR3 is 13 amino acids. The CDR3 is CASSLGGRETQYF. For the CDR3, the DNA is TGTGCCAGCAGCTTAGGAGGGAGAGAGACCCAGTACTTC. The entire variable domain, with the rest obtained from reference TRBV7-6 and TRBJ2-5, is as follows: GAGVSQSPRYKVTKRGQDVALRCDPISGHVSLYWYRQALGQGPEFLTYFNYEAQQDKSGLPNDRFSAERPEGSISTLTIQRTEQRDSAMYRCASSLGGRETQYFGPGTRLLVL.

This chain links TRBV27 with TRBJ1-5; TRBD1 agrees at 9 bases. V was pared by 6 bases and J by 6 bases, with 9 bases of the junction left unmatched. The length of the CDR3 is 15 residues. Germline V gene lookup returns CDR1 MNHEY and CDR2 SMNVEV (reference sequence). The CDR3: CASSTGTGRIQPQHF. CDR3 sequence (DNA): TGTGCCAGCAGCACCGGGACAGGGAGAATTCAGCCCCAGCATTTT.

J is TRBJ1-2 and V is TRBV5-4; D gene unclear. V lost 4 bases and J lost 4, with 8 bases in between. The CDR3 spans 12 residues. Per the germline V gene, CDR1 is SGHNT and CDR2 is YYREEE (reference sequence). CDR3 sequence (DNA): TGTGCCAGCAGCCCGGGAGGCTATGGCTACACCTTC. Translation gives CASSPGGYGYTF.

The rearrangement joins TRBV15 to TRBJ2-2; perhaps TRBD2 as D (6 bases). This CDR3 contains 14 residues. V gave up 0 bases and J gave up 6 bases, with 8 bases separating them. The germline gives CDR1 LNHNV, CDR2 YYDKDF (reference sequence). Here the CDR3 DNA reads TGTGCCACCAGCAGAGATTGGGGGGCCGGGGAGCTGTTTTTT. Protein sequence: CATSRDWGAGELFF.

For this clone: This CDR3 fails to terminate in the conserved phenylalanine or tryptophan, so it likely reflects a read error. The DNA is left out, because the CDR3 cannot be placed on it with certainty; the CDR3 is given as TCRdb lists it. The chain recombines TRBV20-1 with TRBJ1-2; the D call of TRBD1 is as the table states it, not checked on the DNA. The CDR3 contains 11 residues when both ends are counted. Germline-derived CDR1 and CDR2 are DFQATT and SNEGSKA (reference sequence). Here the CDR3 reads CSARKGSWRFG.

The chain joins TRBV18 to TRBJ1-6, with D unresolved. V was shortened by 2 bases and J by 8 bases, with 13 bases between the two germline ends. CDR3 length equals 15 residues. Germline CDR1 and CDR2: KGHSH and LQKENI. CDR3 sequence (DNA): TGTGCCAGCTCACCAGGTGGCATCGGGGATTCACCCCTCCACTTT. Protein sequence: CASSPGGIGDSPLHF.

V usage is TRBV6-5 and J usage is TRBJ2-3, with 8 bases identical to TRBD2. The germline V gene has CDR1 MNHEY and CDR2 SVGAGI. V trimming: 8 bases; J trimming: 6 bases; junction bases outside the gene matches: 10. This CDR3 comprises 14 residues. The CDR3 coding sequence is TGTGCCAGCCGATTAGCGGGGCCCCCGGATACGCAGTATTTT. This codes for CASRLAGPPDTQYF.